This entry features one T cell receptor beta chain sequence. Its target is unknown. The sample is drawn from a study of shared clonotypes between healthy human individuals. Overall study results and limits: On the whole, naive subsets had larger estimated richness than memory subsets had. With few donors, the genetic and exposure-history diversity represented was limited. Shared across a few donors were around 5% of the naive CD4 clonotypes.

Some clones are missing from TCRdb's copy, which holds only in-frame ones; the method was immunoSEQ multiplex PCR. Among about 680,000 clones, about two thirds were seen once, and the ten largest hold 1.8%. This CDR3 is built from 14 residues. Per germline, CDR1 MDHEN and CDR2 SYDVKM. The V end lost 6 bases, the J end lost 2 bases, and 14 bases lay between the germline ends. The sample was memory CD4+ T cells sorted from blood. Specified subset: CD45RA-negative fraction. The gene calls are TRBV28 and TRBJ2-7; tentatively, D is TRBD2 (6 bases). This TCR derives from a woman younger than 45 in good health. The CDR3 DNA reads TGTGCCAGCAGCCCATACGGGACTCCCTACGAGCAGTACTTC. Encoded protein: CASSPYGTPYEQYF.